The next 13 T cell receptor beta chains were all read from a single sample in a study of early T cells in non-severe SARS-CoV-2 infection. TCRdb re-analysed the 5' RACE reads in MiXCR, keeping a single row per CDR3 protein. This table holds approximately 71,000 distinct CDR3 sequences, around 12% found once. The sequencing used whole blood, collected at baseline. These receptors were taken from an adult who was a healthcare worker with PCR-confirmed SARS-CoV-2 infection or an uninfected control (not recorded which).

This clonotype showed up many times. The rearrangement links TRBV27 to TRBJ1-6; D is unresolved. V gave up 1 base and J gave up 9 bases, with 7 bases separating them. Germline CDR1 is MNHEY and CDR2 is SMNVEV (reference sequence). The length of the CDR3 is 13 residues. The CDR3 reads CASSLYRVSPLHF. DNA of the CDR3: TGTGCCAGCAGTTTATACCGGGTTTCACCCCTCCACTTT.

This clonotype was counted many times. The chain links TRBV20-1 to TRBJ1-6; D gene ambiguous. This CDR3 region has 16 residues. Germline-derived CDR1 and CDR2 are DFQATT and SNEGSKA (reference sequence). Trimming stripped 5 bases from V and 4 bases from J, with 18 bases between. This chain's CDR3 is CSAQGRTENYNSPLHF. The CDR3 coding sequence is TGCAGTGCTCAAGGCCGGACTGAGAATTATAATTCACCCCTCCACTTT.

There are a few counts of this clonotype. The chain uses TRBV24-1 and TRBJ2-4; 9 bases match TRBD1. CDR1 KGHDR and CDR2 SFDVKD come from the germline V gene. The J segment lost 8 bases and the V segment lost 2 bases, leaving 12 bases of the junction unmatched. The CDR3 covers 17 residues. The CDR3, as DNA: TGTGCCACCAGTGATTCGTTTCCGGGACAGGGAGGAGACATTCAGTACTTC. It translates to CATSDSFPGQGGDIQYF.

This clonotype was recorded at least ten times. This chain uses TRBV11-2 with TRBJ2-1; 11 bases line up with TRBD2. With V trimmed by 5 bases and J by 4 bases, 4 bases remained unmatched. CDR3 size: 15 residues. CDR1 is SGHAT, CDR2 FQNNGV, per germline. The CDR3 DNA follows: TGTGCCAGCAGCCCCGGGACTAGCGGATACAATGAGCAGTTCTTC. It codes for CASSPGTSGYNEQFF.

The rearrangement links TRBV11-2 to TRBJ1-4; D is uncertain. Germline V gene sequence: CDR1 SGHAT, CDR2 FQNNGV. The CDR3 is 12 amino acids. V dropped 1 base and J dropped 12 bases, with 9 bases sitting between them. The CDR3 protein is CASSLGTLELFF. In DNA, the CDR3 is TGTGCCAGCAGCTTAGGAACCCTGGAACTGTTTTTT. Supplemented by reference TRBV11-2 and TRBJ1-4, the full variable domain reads EAGVAQSPRYKIIEKRQSVAFWCNPISGHATLYWYQQILGQGPKLLIQFQNNGVVDDSQLPKDRFSAERLKGVDSTLKIQPAKLEDSAVYLCASSLGTLELFFGSGTQLSVL.

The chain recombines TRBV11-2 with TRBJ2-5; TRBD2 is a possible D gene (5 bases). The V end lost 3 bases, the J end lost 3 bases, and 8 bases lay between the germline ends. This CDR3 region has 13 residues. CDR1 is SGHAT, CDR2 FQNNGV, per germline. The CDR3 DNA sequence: TGTGCCAGCAGCTTCCTAGCTGAAGAGACCCAGTACTTC. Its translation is CASSFLAEETQYF.

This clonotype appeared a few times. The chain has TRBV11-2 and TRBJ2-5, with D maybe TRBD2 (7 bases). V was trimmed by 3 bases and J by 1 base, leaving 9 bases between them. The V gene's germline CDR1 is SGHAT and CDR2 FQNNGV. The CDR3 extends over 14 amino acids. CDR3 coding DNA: TGTGCCAGCAGCTTTAGGGGGGGCCAAGAGACCCAGTACTTC. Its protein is CASSFRGGQETQYF.

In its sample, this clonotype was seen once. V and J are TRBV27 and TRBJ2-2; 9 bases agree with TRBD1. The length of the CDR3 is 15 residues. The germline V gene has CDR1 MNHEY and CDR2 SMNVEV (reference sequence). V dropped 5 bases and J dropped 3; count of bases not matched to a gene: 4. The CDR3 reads CASSQGQGYTGELFF. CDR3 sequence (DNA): TGTGCCAGCAGTCAGGGACAGGGCTACACCGGGGAGCTGTTTTTT.

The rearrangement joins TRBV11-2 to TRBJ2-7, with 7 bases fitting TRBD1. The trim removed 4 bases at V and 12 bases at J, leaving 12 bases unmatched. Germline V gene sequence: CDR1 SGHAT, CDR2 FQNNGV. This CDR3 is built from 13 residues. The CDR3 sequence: CASSSWTGRRGYF. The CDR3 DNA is TGTGCCAGCAGCTCATGGACAGGACGTCGAGGGTACTTC.

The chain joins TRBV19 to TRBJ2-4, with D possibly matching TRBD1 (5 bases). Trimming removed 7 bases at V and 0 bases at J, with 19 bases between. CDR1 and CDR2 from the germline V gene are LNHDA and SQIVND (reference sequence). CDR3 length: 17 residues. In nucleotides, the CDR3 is TGTGCCAGTATAGGACCCAAGGGGCAATTAGCCAAAAACATTCAGTACTTC. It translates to CASIGPKGQLAKNIQYF.

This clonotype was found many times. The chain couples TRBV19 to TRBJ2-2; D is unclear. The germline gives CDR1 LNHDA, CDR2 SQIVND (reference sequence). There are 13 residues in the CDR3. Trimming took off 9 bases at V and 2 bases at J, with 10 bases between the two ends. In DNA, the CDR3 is TGTGCCAGCCAAACGATAAACACCGGGGAGCTGTTTTTT. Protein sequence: CASQTINTGELFF.

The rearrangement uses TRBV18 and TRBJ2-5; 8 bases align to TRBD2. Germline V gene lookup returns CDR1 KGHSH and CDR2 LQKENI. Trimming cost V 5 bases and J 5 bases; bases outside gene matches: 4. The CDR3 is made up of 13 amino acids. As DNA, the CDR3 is TGTGCCAGCTCATCGGGACTAGAGGAGACCCAGTACTTC. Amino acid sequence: CASSSGLEETQYF.

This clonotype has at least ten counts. CDR3 bases: TGTGCCAGCAGTCCTCCGGGACAGCTATACGAGCAGTACTTC. Translating gives CASSPPGQLYEQYF. The chain joins TRBV28 to TRBJ2-7, with 7 bases that match TRBD1. Per the germline V gene, CDR1 is MDHEN and CDR2 is SYDVKM. CDR3 length: 14 amino acids. The V gene end was trimmed by 5 bases and the J gene end by 4 bases; junction bases not matched to a gene: 8. The full variable domain, its missing parts supplied by reference TRBV28 and TRBJ2-7, is DVKVTQSSRYLVKRTGEKVFLECVQDMDHENMFWYRQDPGLGLRLIYFSYDVKMKEKGDIPEGYSVSREKKERFSLILESASTNQTSMYLCASSPPGQLYEQYFGPGTRLTVT.